This T cell receptor (beta chain) derives from a study of T cell responses to AZD1222 COVID-19 vaccine. The overall study: Doses given second, at about 4 or about 12 weeks, were pooled. Findings and limits, study-wide: Without day 14 samples, only post-peak T cell repertoires were studied.

The table came from immunoSEQ multiplex PCR; TCRdb's copy has only in-frame clones and leaves some out. Of fewer than 120,000 clones listed, around 85% are singletons. Points on this clone: Its antigen is not known.

Here the sequenced sample was peripheral blood, taken on day 0 of AZD1222 vaccination. This TCR came from an adult in good health.

The CDR3, as DNA: TGTGCCACCAGCAAGCCAGGGGGCGCACGGGGGAGCACTGAAGCTTTCTTT. It is translated as CATSKPGGARGSTEAFF. V and J are TRBV15 and TRBJ1-1, with 8 bases fitting TRBD1. Germline V gene lookup returns CDR1 LNHNV and CDR2 YYDKDF (reference sequence). The CDR3 sequence is 17 residues long. The trim removed 4 bases at V and 4 bases at J, leaving 14 bases unmatched.